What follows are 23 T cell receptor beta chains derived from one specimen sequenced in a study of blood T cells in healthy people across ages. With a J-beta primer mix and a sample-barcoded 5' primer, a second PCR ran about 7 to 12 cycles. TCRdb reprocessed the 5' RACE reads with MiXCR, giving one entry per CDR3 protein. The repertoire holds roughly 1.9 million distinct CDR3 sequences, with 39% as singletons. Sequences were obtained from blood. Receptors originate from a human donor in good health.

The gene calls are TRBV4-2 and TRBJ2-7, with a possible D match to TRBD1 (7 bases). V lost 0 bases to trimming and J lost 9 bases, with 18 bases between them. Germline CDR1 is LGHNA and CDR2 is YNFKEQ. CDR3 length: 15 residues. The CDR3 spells CASSQEAGGTLGQYF. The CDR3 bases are TGTGCCAGCAGCCAAGAGGCAGGGGGGACCCTAGGGCAGTACTTC.

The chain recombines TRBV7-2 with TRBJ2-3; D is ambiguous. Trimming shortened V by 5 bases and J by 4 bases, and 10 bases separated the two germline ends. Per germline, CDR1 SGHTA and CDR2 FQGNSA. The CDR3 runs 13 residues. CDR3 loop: CASSVRFSDTQYF. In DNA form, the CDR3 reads TGTGCCAGCAGCGTGCGGTTTTCAGATACGCAGTATTTT.

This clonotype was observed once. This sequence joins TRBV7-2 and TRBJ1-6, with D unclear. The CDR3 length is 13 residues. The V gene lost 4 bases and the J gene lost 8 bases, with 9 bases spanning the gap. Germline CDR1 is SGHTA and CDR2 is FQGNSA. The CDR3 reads CASSSLVDSPLHF. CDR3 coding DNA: TGTGCCAGCAGCTCCCTAGTGGATTCACCCCTCCACTTT.

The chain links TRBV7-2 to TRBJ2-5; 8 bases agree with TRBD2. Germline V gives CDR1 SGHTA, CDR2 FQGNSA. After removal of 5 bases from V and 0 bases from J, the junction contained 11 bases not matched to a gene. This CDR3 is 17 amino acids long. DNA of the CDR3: TGTGCCAGCAGCGTGGGGGGAACTAGCGGATACCAAGAGACCCAGTACTTC. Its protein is CASSVGGTSGYQETQYF.

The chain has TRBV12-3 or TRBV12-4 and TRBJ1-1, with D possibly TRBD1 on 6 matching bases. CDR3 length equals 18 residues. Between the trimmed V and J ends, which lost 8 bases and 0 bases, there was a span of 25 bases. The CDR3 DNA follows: TGTGCCAGCTCGGTCATTTGGGGGGCGGGGGGAATGAACACTGAAGCTTTCTTT. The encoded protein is CASSVIWGAGGMNTEAFF.

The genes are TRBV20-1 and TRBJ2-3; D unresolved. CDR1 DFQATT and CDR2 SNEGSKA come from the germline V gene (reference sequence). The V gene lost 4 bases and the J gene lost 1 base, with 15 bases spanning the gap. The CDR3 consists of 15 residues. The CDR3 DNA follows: TGCAGTGCTACTTTCCCCCTCGCGGGCACAGATACGCAGTATTTT. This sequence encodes CSATFPLAGTDTQYF.

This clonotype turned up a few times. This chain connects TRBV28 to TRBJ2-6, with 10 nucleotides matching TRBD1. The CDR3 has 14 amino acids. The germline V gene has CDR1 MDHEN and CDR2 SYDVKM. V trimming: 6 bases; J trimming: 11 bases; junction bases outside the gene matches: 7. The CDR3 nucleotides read TGTGCCAGCAGGGCGACCGGGACAGGGGACGTCCTGACTTTC. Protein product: CASRATGTGDVLTF.

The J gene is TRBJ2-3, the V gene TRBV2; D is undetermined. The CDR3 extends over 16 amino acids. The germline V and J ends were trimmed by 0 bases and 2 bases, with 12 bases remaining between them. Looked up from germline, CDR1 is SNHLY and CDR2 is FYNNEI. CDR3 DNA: TGTGCCAGCAGTGAAGCGGTAGGACCTCTCACAGATACGCAGTATTTT. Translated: CASSEAVGPLTDTQYF. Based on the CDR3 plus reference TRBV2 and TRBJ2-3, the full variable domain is EPEVTQTPSHQVTQMGQEVILRCVPISNHLYFYWYRQILGQKVEFLVSFYNNEISEKSEIFDDQFSVERPDGSNFTLKIRSTKLEDSAMYFCASSEAVGPLTDTQYFGPGTRLTVL.

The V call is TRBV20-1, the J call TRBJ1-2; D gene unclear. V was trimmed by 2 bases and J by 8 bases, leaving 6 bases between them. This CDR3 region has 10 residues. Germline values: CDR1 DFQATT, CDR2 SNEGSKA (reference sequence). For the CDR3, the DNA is TGCAGTGCTAGACCAGTCGGCTACACCTTC. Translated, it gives CSARPVGYTF.

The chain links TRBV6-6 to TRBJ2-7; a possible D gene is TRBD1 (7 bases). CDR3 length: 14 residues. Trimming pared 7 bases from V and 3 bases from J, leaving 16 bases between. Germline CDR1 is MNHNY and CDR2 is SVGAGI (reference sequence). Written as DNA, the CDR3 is TGTGCCAGCAAAAGGCAGGGGGGTTTCTACGAGCAGTACTTC. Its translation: CASKRQGGFYEQYF.

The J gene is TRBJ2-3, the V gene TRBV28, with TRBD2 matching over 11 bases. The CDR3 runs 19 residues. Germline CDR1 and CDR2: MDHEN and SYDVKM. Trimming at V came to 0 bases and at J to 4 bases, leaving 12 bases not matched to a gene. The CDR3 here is CASSLWGEASGGTADTQYF. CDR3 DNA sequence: TGTGCCAGCAGTTTATGGGGTGAGGCTAGCGGGGGGACCGCAGATACGCAGTATTTT.

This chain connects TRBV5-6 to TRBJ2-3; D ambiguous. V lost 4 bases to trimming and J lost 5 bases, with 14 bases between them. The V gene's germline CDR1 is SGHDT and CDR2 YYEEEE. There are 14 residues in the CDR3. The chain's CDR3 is CASSPSVAVDTQYF. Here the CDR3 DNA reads TGTGCCAGCAGCCCCTCGGTGGCAGTAGATACGCAGTATTTT.

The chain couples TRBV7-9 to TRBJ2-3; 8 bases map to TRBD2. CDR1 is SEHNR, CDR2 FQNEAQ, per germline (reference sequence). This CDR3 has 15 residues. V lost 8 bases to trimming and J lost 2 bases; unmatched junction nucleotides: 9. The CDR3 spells CASQKAGDTTDTQYF. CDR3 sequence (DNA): TGTGCCAGCCAGAAAGCGGGGGACACCACAGATACGCAGTATTTT.

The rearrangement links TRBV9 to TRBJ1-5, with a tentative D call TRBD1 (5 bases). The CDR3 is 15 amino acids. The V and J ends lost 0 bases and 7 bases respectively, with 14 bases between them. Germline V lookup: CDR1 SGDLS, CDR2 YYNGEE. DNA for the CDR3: TGTGCCAGCAGCGTAGGGGGCAGTTGGGACCAGCCCCAGCATTTT. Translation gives CASSVGGSWDQPQHF.

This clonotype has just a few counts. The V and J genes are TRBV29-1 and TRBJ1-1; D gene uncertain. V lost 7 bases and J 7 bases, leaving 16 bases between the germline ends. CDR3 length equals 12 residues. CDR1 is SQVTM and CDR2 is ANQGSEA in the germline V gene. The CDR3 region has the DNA TGCAGCGACGTTCGTTCGGCCTATGAAGCTTTCTTT. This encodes CSDVRSAYEAFF.

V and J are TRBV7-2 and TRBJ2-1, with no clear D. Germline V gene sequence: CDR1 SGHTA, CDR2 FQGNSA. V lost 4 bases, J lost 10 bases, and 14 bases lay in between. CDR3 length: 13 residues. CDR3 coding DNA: TGTGCCAGCAGCTCTAGGCCTGACGGGGAGCAGTTCTTC. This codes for CASSSRPDGEQFF.

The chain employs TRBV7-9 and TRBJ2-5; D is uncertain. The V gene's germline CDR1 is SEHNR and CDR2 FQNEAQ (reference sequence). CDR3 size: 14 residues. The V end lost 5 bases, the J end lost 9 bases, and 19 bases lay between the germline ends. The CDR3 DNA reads TGTGCCAGCAGCGAGGACCCTTCAAGTAGGTCCCAGTACTTC. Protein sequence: CASSEDPSSRSQYF.

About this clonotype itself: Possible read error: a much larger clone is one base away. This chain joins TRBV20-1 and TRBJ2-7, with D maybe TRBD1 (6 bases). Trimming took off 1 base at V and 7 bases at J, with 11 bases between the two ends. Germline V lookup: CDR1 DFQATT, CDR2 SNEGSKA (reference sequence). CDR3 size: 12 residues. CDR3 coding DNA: TGCAGTGCTAGAGTATGGGACAATGAGCAGTACTTC. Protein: CSARVWDNEQYF.

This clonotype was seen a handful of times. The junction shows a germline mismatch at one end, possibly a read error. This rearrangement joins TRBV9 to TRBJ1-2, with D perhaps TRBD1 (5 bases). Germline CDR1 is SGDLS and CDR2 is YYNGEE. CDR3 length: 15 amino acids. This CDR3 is CACSDTGTSNYGYTF. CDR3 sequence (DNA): TGTGCCTGCAGCGATACAGGAACTTCTAACTATGGCTACACCTTC.

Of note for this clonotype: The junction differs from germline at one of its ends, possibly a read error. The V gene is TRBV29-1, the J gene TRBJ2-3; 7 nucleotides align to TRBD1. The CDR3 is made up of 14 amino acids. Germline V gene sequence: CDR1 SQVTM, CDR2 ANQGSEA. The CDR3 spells CSGRPGQRTGTQYF. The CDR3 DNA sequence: TGCAGCGGACGACCGGGACAGCGCACAGGTACGCAGTATTTT.

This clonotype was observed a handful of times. The CDR3 protein is CASSLVAGKIYNEQFF. Here the CDR3 DNA reads TGTGCCAGCAGCTTAGTTGCAGGGAAAATCTACAATGAGCAGTTCTTC. The gene calls are TRBV11-2 and TRBJ2-1; maybe TRBD1 (5 bases). Germline V lookup: CDR1 SGHAT, CDR2 FQNNGV. The CDR3 loop spans 16 amino acids. V lost 1 base to trimming and J lost 3 bases, with 13 bases between them. Full variable domain (outside the CDR3, taken from reference TRBV11-2 and TRBJ2-1): EAGVAQSPRYKIIEKRQSVAFWCNPISGHATLYWYQQILGQGPKLLIQFQNNGVVDDSQLPKDRFSAERLKGVDSTLKIQPAKLEDSAVYLCASSLVAGKIYNEQFFGPGTRLTVL.

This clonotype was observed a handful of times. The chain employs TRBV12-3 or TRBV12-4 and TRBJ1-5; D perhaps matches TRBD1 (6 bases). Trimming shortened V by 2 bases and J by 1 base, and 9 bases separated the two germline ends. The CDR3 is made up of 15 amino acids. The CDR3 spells CASSLSGQSNQPQHF. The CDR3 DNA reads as TGTGCCAGCAGTTTATCAGGACAGAGCAATCAGCCCCAGCATTTT.

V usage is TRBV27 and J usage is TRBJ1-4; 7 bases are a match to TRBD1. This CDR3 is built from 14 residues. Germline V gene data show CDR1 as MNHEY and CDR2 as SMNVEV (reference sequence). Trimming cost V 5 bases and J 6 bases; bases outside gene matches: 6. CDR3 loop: CASSSTGEDEKLFF. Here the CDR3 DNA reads TGTGCCAGCAGTAGTACAGGGGAGGATGAAAAACTGTTTTTT.